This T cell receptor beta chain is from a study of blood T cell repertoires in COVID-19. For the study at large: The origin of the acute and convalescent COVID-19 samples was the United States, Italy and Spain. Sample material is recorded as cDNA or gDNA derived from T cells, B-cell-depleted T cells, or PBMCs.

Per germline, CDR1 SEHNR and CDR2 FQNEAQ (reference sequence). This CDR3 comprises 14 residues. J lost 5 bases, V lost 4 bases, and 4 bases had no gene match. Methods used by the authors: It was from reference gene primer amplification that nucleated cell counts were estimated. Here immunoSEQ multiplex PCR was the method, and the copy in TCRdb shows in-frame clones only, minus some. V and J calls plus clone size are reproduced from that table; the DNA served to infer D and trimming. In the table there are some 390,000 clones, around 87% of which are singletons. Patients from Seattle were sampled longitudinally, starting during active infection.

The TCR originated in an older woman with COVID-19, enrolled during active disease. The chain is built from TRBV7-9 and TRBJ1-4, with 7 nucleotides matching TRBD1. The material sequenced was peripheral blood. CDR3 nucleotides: TGTGCCAGCAGCTGGAGAGGGGGCAATGAAAAACTGTTTTTT. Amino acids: CASSWRGGNEKLFF.